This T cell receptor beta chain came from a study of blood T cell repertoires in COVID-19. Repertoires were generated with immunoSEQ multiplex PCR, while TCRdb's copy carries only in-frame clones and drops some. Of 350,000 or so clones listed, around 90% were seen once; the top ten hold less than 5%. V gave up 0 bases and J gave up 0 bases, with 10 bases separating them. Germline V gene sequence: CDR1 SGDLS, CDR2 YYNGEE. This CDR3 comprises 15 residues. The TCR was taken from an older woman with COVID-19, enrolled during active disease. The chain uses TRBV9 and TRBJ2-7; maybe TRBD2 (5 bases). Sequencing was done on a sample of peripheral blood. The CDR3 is CASSVGTGSSYEQYF. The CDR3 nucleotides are TGTGCCAGCAGCGTAGGGACGGGGAGCTCCTACGAGCAGTACTTC.